This TCR beta chain comes out of a study of spatial heterogeneity in lung cancer. Specified time point: sample taken at primary tumor resection. The input material, whole RNA from tumor, nontumor lung or frozen PBMC, was sequenced unsorted. The cohort: 70 to 75 early-stage, untreated non-small cell lung cancer patients. This clonotype was detected ten times or more. TCRdb used MiXCR to reprocess the 5' RACE reads, holding one entry per CDR3 protein. The repertoire has 70,000 to 90,000 distinct CDR3 sequences, about an eighth of them found once; the top ten carry more than 5.5%. The sequences come from PBMCs, collected at surgery. The TCR sequence derives from a male donor with early-stage non-small cell lung cancer.

The CDR3 region is CASSYRLGQVAYEQYF. The CDR3 DNA sequence: TGTGCCAGCAGTTACCGCCTGGGACAGGTGGCCTACGAGCAGTACTTC. The J gene is TRBJ2-7, the V gene TRBV6-2 or TRBV6-3; 8 nucleotides align to TRBD1. Germline V CDR1 and CDR2: MNHEY, SVGEGT. V lost 2 bases to trimming and J lost 2 bases; unmatched junction nucleotides: 8. The CDR3 length is 16 residues.